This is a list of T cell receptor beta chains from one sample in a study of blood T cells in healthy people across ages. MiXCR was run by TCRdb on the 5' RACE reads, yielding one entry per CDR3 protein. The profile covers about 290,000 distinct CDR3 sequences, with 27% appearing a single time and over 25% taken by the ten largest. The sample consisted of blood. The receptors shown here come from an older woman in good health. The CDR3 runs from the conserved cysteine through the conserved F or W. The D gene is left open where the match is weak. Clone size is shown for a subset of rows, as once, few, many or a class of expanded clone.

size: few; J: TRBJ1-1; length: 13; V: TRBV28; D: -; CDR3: CASSLRLDTEAFF; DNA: TGTGCCAGCAGTTTAAGGTTGGACACTGAAGCTTTCTTT
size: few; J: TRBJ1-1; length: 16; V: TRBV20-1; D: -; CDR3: CSARQNTHIGNTEAFF; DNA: TGCAGTGCTAGGCAGAACACCCACATAGGGAACACTGAAGCTTTCTTT
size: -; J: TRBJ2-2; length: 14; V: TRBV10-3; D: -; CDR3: CAISETAETGELFF; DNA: TGTGCCATCAGTGAGACGGCAGAGACCGGGGAGCTGTTTTTT
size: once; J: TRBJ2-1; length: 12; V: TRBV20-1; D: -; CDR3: CSANRLENEQFF; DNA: TGCAGTGCTAACCGACTAGAGAATGAGCAGTTCTTC
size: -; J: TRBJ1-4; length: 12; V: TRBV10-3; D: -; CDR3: CAISGDGEKLFF; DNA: TGTGCCATCAGCGGGGATGGGGAAAAACTGTTTTTT
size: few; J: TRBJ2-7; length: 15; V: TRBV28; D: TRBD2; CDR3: CASTVAGGSTYEQYF; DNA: TGTGCCAGCACCGTAGCGGGAGGATCCACCTACGAGCAGTACTTC
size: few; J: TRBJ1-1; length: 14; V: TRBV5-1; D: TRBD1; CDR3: CASSPTGGGNVAFF; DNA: TGCGCCAGCAGCCCCACAGGGGGAGGGAATGTGGCTTTCTTT
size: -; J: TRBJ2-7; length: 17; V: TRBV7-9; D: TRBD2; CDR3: CASSSGLGTSGAYEQYF; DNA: TGTGCCAGCAGCTCCGGGTTAGGGACTAGCGGCGCCTACGAGCAGTACTTC
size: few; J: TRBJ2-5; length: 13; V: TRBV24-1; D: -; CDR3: CATMRGGQETQYF; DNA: TGTGCCACCATGCGTGGGGGGCAAGAGACCCAGTACTTC
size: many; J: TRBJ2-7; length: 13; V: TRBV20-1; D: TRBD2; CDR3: CSATRLAGAEQYF; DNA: TGCAGTGCAACCCGACTAGCGGGAGCCGAGCAGTACTTC
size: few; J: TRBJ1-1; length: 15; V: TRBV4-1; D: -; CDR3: CASSQASGGNTEAFF; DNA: TGCGCCAGCAGCCAAGCTTCGGGGGGAAACACTGAAGCTTTCTTT
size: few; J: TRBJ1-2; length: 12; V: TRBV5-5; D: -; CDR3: CASSLEVGGYTF; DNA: TGTGCCAGCAGCTTGGAGGTCGGTGGCTACACCTTC
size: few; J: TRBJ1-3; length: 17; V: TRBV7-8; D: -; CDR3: CASSLTFPGRSGNTIYF; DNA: TGTGCCAGCAGCTTAACGTTTCCGGGACGCTCTGGAAACACCATATATTTT
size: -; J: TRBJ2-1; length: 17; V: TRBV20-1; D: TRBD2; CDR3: CSAPGTSGPSSYNEQFF; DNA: TGCAGTGCTCCCGGGACTAGCGGGCCGAGCTCCTACAATGAGCAGTTCTTC
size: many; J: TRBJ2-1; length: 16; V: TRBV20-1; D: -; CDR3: CSASPFLASAVNEQFF; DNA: TGCAGTGCTAGCCCCTTCCTAGCATCCGCGGTGAATGAGCAGTTCTTC
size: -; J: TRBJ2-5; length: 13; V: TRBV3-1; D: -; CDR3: CASSPNSQETQYF; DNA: TGTGCCAGCAGCCCCAACTCACAAGAGACCCAGTACTTC
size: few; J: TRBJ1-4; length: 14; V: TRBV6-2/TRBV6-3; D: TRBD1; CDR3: CASSQAGQNEKLFF; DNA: TGTGCCAGCAGTCAGGCGGGACAGAATGAAAAACTGTTTTTT
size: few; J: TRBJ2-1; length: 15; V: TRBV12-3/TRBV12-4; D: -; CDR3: CASSPGTPSYNEQFF; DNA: TGTGCCAGCAGCCCCGGGACTCCTTCCTACAATGAGCAGTTCTTC
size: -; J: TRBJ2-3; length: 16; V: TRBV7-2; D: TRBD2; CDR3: CASSLDAGGPTDTQYF; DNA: TGTGCCAGCAGCTTAGATGCGGGGGGGCCGACAGATACGCAGTATTTT
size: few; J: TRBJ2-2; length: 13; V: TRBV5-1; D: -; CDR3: CASSLQTAGELFF; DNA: TGCGCCAGCAGCTTGCAGACGGCCGGGGAGCTGTTTTTT
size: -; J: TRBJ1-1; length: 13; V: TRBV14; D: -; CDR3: CASSREENTEAFF; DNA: TGTGCCAGCAGCCGAGAGGAGAACACTGAAGCTTTCTTT
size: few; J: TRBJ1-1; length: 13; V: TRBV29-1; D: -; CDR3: CSVARGGLAEAFF; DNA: TGCAGCGTTGCGCGGGGGGGCTTGGCTGAAGCTTTCTTT
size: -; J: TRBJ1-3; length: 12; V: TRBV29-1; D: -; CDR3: CSVSLIGNTIYF; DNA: TGCAGCGTCTCACTGATTGGAAACACCATATATTTT
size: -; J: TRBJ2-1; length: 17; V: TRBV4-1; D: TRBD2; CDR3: CASSPISGSGRNNEQFF; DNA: TGCGCCAGCAGCCCTATTTCAGGTAGCGGGAGGAACAATGAGCAGTTCTTC
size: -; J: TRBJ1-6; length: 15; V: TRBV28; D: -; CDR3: CASSFSGGNNSPLHF; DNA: TGTGCCAGCAGTTTTAGCGGCGGAAACAATTCACCCCTCCACTTT
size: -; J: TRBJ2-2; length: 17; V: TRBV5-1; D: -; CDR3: CASSLKAGKSNTGELFF; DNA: TGCGCCAGCAGCTTGAAGGCGGGGAAATCGAACACCGGGGAGCTGTTTTTT
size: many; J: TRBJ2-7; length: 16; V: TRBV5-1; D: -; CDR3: CASSLGSSILIHEQYF; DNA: TGCGCCAGCAGCTTGGGCAGCTCGATTTTAATCCACGAGCAGTACTTC
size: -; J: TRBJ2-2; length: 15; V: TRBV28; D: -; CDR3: CASSPPGKGTGELFF; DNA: TGTGCCAGCAGTCCACCCGGCAAGGGCACCGGGGAGCTGTTTTTT
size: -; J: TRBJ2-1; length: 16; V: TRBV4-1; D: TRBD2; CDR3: CASTPLAGRSYNEQFF; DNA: TGCGCCAGTACTCCATTAGCGGGCCGCTCCTACAATGAGCAGTTCTTC
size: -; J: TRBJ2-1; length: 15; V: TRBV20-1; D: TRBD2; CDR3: CSARVGTSANNEQFF; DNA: TGCAGTGCTAGAGTTGGGACTAGCGCGAACAATGAGCAGTTCTTC
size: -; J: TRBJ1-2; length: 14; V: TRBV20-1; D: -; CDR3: CSGDGRTSGYGYTF; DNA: TGCAGTGGGGACGGACGGACTTCGGGCTATGGCTACACCTTC
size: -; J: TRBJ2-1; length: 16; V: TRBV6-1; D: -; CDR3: CASSDVEWASYNEQFF; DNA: TGTGCCAGCAGTGACGTAGAGTGGGCCTCCTACAATGAGCAGTTCTTC
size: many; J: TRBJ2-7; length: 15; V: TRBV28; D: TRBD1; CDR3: CASSKRQGAIYEQYF; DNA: TGTGCCAGCAGTAAGCGACAGGGGGCTATCTACGAGCAGTACTTC
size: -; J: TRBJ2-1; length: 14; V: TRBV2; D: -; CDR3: CASRGDYERMAQFF; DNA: TGTGCCAGCAGGGGGGATTATGAGCGAATGGCGCAGTTCTTC
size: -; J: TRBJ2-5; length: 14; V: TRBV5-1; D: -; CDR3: CASSFGQHEETQYF; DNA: TGCGCCAGCAGCTTTGGACAGCATGAAGAGACCCAGTACTTC
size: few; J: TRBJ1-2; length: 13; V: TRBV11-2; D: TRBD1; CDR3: CASSPDRGRSYTF; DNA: TGTGCCAGCAGCCCCGACAGGGGGCGAAGCTACACCTTC
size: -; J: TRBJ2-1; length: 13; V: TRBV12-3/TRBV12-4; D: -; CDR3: CASSFKGRGEQFF; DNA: TGTGCCAGCAGTTTTAAGGGGAGAGGTGAGCAGTTCTTC
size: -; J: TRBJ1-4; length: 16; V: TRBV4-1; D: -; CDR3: CASSQVTGFPSEKLFF; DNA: TGCGCCAGCAGCCAAGTTACAGGTTTCCCCTCCGAAAAACTGTTTTTT
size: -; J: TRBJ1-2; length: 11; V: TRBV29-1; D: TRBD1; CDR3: CSVQGAYGYTF; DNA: TGCAGCGTACAGGGGGCCTATGGCTACACCTTC
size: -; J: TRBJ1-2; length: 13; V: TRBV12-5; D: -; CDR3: CASGWSEASGYTF; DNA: TGTGCTAGTGGTTGGTCCGAAGCGTCAGGCTACACCTTC
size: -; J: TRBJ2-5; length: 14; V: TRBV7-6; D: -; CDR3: CASSLFQGGETQYF; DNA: TGTGCCAGCAGCTTATTCCAGGGGGGAGAGACCCAGTACTTC
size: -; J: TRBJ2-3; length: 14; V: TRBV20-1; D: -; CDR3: CSAGGGTVTDTQYF; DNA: TGCAGTGCTGGTGGGGGGACAGTCACAGATACGCAGTATTTT
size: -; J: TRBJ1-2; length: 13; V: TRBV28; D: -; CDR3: CASSLGTNYGYTF; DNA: TGTGCCAGCAGTTTAGGTACTAACTATGGCTACACCTTC
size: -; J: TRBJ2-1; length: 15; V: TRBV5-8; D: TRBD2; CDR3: CASSRSGRASHEQFF; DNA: TGTGCCAGCAGTCGTAGCGGGAGGGCCTCCCATGAGCAGTTCTTC
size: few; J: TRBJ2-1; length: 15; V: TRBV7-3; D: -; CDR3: CASSRGAGTYNEQFF; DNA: TGTGCCAGCAGCCGCGGGGCGGGAACCTACAATGAGCAGTTCTTC
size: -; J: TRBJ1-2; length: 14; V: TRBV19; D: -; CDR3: CASSIPPRPYGYTF; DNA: TGTGCCAGTAGTATACCGCCGAGGCCCTATGGCTACACCTTC
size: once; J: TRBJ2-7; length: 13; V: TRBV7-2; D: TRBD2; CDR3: CASSFRLANEQYF; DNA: TGTGCCAGCAGCTTTCGACTAGCGAACGAGCAGTACTTC
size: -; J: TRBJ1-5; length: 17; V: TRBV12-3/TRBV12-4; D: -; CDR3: CASSPSSGIYSNQPQHF; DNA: TGTGCCAGCAGTCCGTCGTCAGGGATTTATAGCAATCAGCCCCAGCATTTT
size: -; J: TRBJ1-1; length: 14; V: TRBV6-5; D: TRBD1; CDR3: CASRTGTVSTEAFF; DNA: TGTGCCAGCAGAACCGGGACAGTGAGCACTGAAGCTTTCTTT